A single sample gave rise to the 22 T cell receptor beta chains below, sequenced in a study of T cells in Graves' hyperthyroidism and ophthalmopathy. RNA transcripts gave rise to amplified TCR beta CDR3 regions. The HTBI primer set served for first-round RT-PCR of the TCR CDR3. MiXCR, run by TCRdb on the multiplex PCR reads, gives a single entry per CDR3 protein. Of more than 450,000 distinct CDR3 sequences detected, just under 20% appear once; the ten largest clones hold about 45%. Sequencing was carried out using blood. The receptors were gathered from a man aged 40-50 years with Graves' ophthalmopathy.

V gene TRBV30 combines with J gene TRBJ1-1; D gene unclear. Germline loops: CDR1 GTSNPN, CDR2 SVGIG (reference sequence). CDR3 length equals 13 residues. Deletions cut 8 bases from V and 1 base from J, with 14 bases between. The CDR3 loop is CASSITENTEAFF. CDR3 DNA sequence: TGTGCCAGTAGTATCACAGAGAACACTGAAGCTTTCTTT.

The sample holds a few counts of this clonotype. The gene calls are TRBV7-2 and TRBJ2-1; 12 nucleotides match TRBD2. In germline, CDR1 is SGHTA, CDR2 FQGNSA. The junction had 4 bases not matched to a gene; V was cut back by 6 bases and J by 1 base. The CDR3 loop spans 16 amino acids. The CDR3 sequence: CASRSGLAGSYNEQFF. Here the CDR3 DNA reads TGTGCCAGCAGATCCGGACTAGCGGGGTCCTACAATGAGCAGTTCTTC.

This clonotype was picked up many times. The chain recombines TRBV28 with TRBJ1-5; D not certain. The CDR3 is 15 amino acids. Germline V gene lookup returns CDR1 MDHEN and CDR2 SYDVKM. The V gene lost 8 bases and the J gene lost 1 base, with 15 bases spanning the gap. The CDR3 here is CASGSTGGSNQPQHF. CDR3 nucleotides: TGTGCCAGCGGGTCGACGGGAGGGAGCAATCAGCCCCAGCATTTT.

This clonotype has at least ten counts. The chain is built from TRBV12-3 or TRBV12-4 and TRBJ1-5, with 7 nucleotides matching TRBD1. Losses at the gene ends were 7 bases for V and 4 bases for J; bases not matched to a gene: 7. This CDR3 spans 14 amino acids. Here the CDR3 DNA reads TGTGCCAGCACCCCTGGGACAGATAATCAGCCCCAGCATTTT. This sequence encodes CASTPGTDNQPQHF.

The chain joins TRBV5-1 to TRBJ2-7, with TRBD1 as a possible D gene (6 bases). Germline V gene sequence: CDR1 SGHRS, CDR2 YFSETQ. V was pared by 7 bases and J by 6 bases, with 17 bases between. The CDR3 is 13 amino acids. The CDR3 sequence: CASAILRGTEQYF. CDR3 bases: TGCGCCAGCGCAATCCTGAGGGGGACCGAGCAGTACTTC.

Many counts were recorded for this clonotype. This sequence joins TRBV28 and TRBJ2-7, with D unresolved. This CDR3 has 11 amino acids. From germline, CDR1 is MDHEN and CDR2 SYDVKM. The germline V and J ends were trimmed by 4 bases and 4 bases, with 5 bases remaining between them. CDR3 loop: CASSSHYEQYF. CDR3 sequence (DNA): TGTGCCAGCAGTTCTCATTACGAGCAGTACTTC.

This clonotype was counted many times. The chain carries TRBV11-2 and TRBJ1-1, with a weak D call TRBD1 (6 bases). Germline lookup yields CDR1 SGHAT and CDR2 FQNNGV. CDR3 length equals 12 residues. With 5 bases removed from V and 5 bases from J, the gap between germline ends came to 9 bases. CDR3 protein: CASSEQGTEAFF. CDR3 nucleotides: TGTGCCAGCAGCGAGCAGGGGACTGAAGCTTTCTTT.

In this sample, this clonotype turned up many times. The chain carries TRBV7-8 and TRBJ2-1, with 10 bases matching TRBD2. V was pared by 5 bases and J by 8 bases, with 18 bases of the junction left unmatched. Germline CDR1 SGHVS, CDR2 FQNEAQ. The CDR3 is 18 amino acids. DNA for the CDR3: TGTGCCAGCAGCCATCTGCTAGCGGGAGAGGGGCGGGGATATGAGCAGTTCTTC. Translating gives CASSHLLAGEGRGYEQFF.

This clonotype has only a few counts. V gene TRBV11-2 combines with J gene TRBJ2-3, with 7 bases aligning to TRBD1. Trimming cost V 5 bases and J 0 bases; bases outside gene matches: 5. The germline V gene encodes CDR1 SGHAT and CDR2 FQNNGV. There are 15 residues in the CDR3. The CDR3 DNA sequence: TGTGCCAGCAGCCCGACAGGGATTAGCACAGATACGCAGTATTTT. As protein: CASSPTGISTDTQYF.

This clonotype was recorded at least ten times. CDR3 DNA: TGTGCCAGCAGCCCACCCGATTCCGATACGCAGTATTTT. Translation gives CASSPPDSDTQYF. This chain links TRBV11-2 with TRBJ2-3; D is unresolved. The germline CDR1 and CDR2 sequences are SGHAT and FQNNGV. V gave up 5 bases and J gave up 6 bases, with 12 bases separating them. The CDR3 sequence is 13 residues long. The whole variable domain, remainder taken from reference TRBV11-2 and TRBJ2-3, is EAGVAQSPRYKIIEKRQSVAFWCNPISGHATLYWYQQILGQGPKLLIQFQNNGVVDDSQLPKDRFSAERLKGVDSTLKIQPAKLEDSAVYLCASSPPDSDTQYFGPGTRLTVL.

The chain recombines TRBV28 with TRBJ2-6; D unclear. V lost 5 bases and J lost 6, with 14 bases in between. This CDR3 is 15 amino acids long. Germline CDR1 MDHEN, CDR2 SYDVKM. The CDR3 spells CASSPPLPTANVLTF. In DNA form, the CDR3 reads TGTGCCAGCAGTCCACCCCTTCCGACGGCCAACGTCCTGACTTTC.

This chain connects TRBV5-1 to TRBJ1-1; maybe TRBD1 (5 bases). With 4 bases removed from V and 1 base from J, the gap between germline ends came to 11 bases. CDR3 size: 14 residues. Per germline, CDR1 SGHRS and CDR2 YFSETQ. CDR3 in amino acids: CASSPSQGNTEAFF. CDR3 nucleotides: TGCGCCAGCAGCCCAAGCCAGGGGAACACTGAAGCTTTCTTT.

The CDR3 bases are TGCAGTGCTAGAGATATTTGGCGAGAGACCCAGTACTTC. Its translation: CSARDIWRETQYF. The chain is built from TRBV20-1 and TRBJ2-5; the D is unclear. V was pared by 0 bases and J by 4 bases, with 9 bases between. The CDR3 loop spans 13 amino acids. The germline V gene encodes CDR1 DFQATT and CDR2 SNEGSKA (reference sequence).

Note on this clonotype: Just one base apart from a much larger clone, this may be a read error. V is TRBV7-8 and J is TRBJ2-1; TRBD2 might be the D (6 bases). The CDR3 runs to 16 residues. Germline V lookup: CDR1 SGHVS, CDR2 FQNEAQ. Deletions cut 5 bases from V and 10 bases from J, with 24 bases between. CDR3 amino acids: CASSLDRSGHYYEQFF. In nucleotides, the CDR3 is TGTGCCAGCAGCCTGGACCGTAGCGGACACTACTACGAGCAGTTCTTC. Together with reference TRBV7-8 and TRBJ2-1, the CDR3 gives the full variable domain: GAGVSQSPRYKVAKRGQDVALRCDPISGHVSLFWYQQALGQGPEFLTYFQNEAQLDKSGLPSDRFFAERPEGSVSTLKIQRTQQEDSAVYLCASSLDRSGHYYEQFFGPGTRLTVL.

Remarks on this clonotype: This sequence may be a read error, since a much larger clone differs from it by one base. The J gene is TRBJ2-1, the V gene TRBV5-1; 8 bases match TRBD2. CDR1 SGHRS and CDR2 YFSETQ come from the germline V gene. The CDR3 runs to 16 residues. The CDR3 is CASSLAGAGGYNERFF. The CDR3 bases are TGCGCCAGCAGCTTGGCCGGGGCGGGGGGATACAATGAGCGGTTCTTC. The entire variable domain, with the rest obtained from reference TRBV5-1 and TRBJ2-1, is as follows: KAGVTQTPRYLIKTRGQQVTLSCSPISGHRSVSWYQQTPGQGLQFLFEYFSETQRNKGNFPGRFSGRQFSNSRSEMNVSTLELGDSALYLCASSLAGAGGYNERFFGPGTRLTVL.

This clonotype was found a few times. The chain uses TRBV19 and TRBJ2-7; 7 bases align to TRBD2. The J segment lost 3 bases and the V segment lost 4 bases, leaving 9 bases of the junction unmatched. Germline values: CDR1 LNHDA, CDR2 SQIVND (reference sequence). This CDR3 is built from 15 residues. The CDR3 coding sequence is TGTGCCAGTAGTAAAAGACTAGCTCCACTCTACGAGCAGTACTTC. Residues: CASSKRLAPLYEQYF.

This clonotype was seen a handful of times. This rearrangement joins TRBV4-1 to TRBJ1-2; no clear D gene. Germline V lookup: CDR1 MGHRA, CDR2 YSYEKL. V gave up 1 base and J gave up 8 bases, with 14 bases separating them. The CDR3 runs to 14 residues. The CDR3 spells CASSQGTAFLGYTF. The CDR3 nucleotides are TGCGCCAGCAGCCAAGGGACGGCCTTTCTAGGCTACACCTTC.

The J gene is TRBJ2-3, the V gene TRBV5-5; the D call may be TRBD1 or TRBD2 (5 bases each). This CDR3 contains 16 residues. CDR1 is SGHKS, CDR2 YYEKEE, per germline (reference sequence). The ends were cut back, 0 bases at V and 5 bases at J, with 16 bases in the middle. CDR3 coding DNA: TGTGCCAGCAGCTTGGGGAACCGGGGCTGGGGAGATACGCAGTATTTT. Translation: CASSLGNRGWGDTQYF. Full variable domain (rest looked up from reference TRBV5-5 and TRBJ2-3): DAGVTQSPTHLIKTRGQQVTLRCSPISGHKSVSWYQQVLGQGPQFIFQYYEKEERGRGNFPDRFSARQFPNYSSELNVNALLLGDSALYLCASSLGNRGWGDTQYFGPGTRLTVL.

The J gene is TRBJ2-1, the V gene TRBV12-3 or TRBV12-4; perhaps TRBD2 as D (5 bases). The ends were cut back, 5 bases at V and 2 bases at J, with 13 bases in the middle. The CDR3 is 15 amino acids. The CDR3 coding sequence is TGTGCCAGCAGTCATGGACGGGGAGCCTACAATGAGCAGTTCTTC. Translation gives CASSHGRGAYNEQFF.

Only a few counts were recorded for this clonotype. The J gene is TRBJ1-1, the V gene TRBV5-1; 7 bases align to TRBD1. The CDR3 extends over 15 amino acids. Germline CDR1 reads SGHRS; CDR2 reads YFSETQ. V shed 2 bases, J shed 6 bases, and the junction held 10 bases outside the gene matches. CDR3 region: CASSFSRQGEAEAFF. The CDR3 DNA is TGCGCCAGCAGCTTTTCCAGACAGGGAGAGGCTGAAGCTTTCTTT.

The J gene is TRBJ2-2, the V gene TRBV9; D uncertain. The CDR3 extends over 15 amino acids. Trimming pared 0 bases from V and 0 bases from J, leaving 6 bases between. Germline loops: CDR1 SGDLS, CDR2 YYNGEE. CDR3 loop: CASSVEGANTGELFF. Here the CDR3 DNA reads TGTGCCAGCAGCGTAGAAGGAGCGAACACCGGGGAGCTGTTTTTT.

The gene calls are TRBV27 and TRBJ2-1; 9 bases match TRBD1. V trimming: 4 bases; J trimming: 6 bases; junction bases outside the gene matches: 7. This CDR3 spans 15 amino acids. Looked up from germline, CDR1 is MNHEY and CDR2 is SMNVEV (reference sequence). The CDR3: CASSSLQGAGNEQFF. The CDR3 nucleotides are TGTGCCAGCAGTTCACTACAGGGGGCAGGCAATGAGCAGTTCTTC.